Listed below are T cell receptor beta chains from one sample, sequenced in a study of blood T cell repertoires in COVID-19. The protocol was immunoSEQ multiplex PCR, while the TCRdb copy is restricted to in-frame clones and leaves out a portion. The sample carries about 81,000 clones, roughly 75% recorded once. The source material was peripheral blood. These receptor sequences come from a woman aged 45-65 years with acute or convalescent COVID-19. The CDR3 runs from the conserved cysteine through the conserved F or W. The D gene is left open where the match is weak.

D: TRBD1; V: TRBV7-9; CDR3: CASSQDRGTDTQYF
D: TRBD1; V: TRBV14; CDR3: CASSQVKGGSFGTEAFF
D: TRBD1; V: TRBV6-2/TRBV6-3; CDR3: CASSYSTETGYTEAFF
D: TRBD1; V: TRBV3-1/TRBV3-2; CDR3: CASSQVSGGLNIQYF
D: -; V: TRBV2; CDR3: CASRLQQGRVSGYTF
D: -; V: TRBV6-5; CDR3: CASNGGNTEAFF
D: -; V: TRBV28; CDR3: CASSFDRYYGYTF
D: TRBD2; V: TRBV7-9; CDR3: CASSRSGVSYNEQFF
D: TRBD1; V: TRBV28; CDR3: CASSLDRVFGYTF
D: -; V: TRBV5-1; CDR3: CASSLDGGTNANYGYTF
D: TRBD1; V: TRBV6-2/TRBV6-3; CDR3: CASSYGAGGSGQPQHF
D: TRBD1; V: TRBV19; CDR3: CASSIDGTGPGYGYTF
D: -; V: TRBV7-9; CDR3: CASSTSTGAVNTEAFF
D: TRBD1; V: TRBV5-1; CDR3: CASSLLGTGVEQYF
D: -; V: TRBV30; CDR3: CAWSMGLYSNQPQHF
D: TRBD1; V: TRBV6-5; CDR3: CASNPPGGQGEQYF
D: TRBD1; V: TRBV28; CDR3: CASLTRGTGNTIYF
D: TRBD2; V: TRBV18; CDR3: CASSISGTSGNNEQFF
D: -; V: TRBV13; CDR3: CASSLGGSSYNSPLHF
D: -; V: TRBV15; CDR3: CATSRKTDSYEQYF
D: TRBD1; V: TRBV28; CDR3: CASSSPWTGKGNQPQHF
D: -; V: TRBV7-9; CDR3: CASGRSGYEQYF
D: TRBD2; V: TRBV28; CDR3: CASLNGGGQETQYF
D: -; V: TRBV19; CDR3: CASSWKGVYTGELFF
D: -; V: TRBV11-1; CDR3: CASSFTQGYEQFF
D: -; V: TRBV19; CDR3: CASSTGEGGWSNQPQHF
D: -; V: TRBV4-3; CDR3: CASSQDSPRGAYNEQFF